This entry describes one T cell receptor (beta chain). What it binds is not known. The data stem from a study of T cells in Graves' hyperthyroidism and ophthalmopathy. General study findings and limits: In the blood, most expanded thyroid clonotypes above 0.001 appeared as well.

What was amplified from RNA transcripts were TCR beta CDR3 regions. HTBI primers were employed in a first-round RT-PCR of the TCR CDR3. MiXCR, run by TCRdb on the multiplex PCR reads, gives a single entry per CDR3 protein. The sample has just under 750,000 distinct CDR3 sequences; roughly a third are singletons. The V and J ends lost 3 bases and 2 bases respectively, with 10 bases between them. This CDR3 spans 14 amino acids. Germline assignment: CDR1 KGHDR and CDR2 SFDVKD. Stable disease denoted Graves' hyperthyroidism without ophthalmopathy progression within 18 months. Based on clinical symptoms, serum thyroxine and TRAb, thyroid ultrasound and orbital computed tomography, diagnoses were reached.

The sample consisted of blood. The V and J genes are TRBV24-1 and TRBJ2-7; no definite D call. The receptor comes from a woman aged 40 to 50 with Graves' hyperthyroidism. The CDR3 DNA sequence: TGTGCCACCAGTGATCCTACCGGTCCCTACGAGCAGTACTTC. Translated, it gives CATSDPTGPYEQYF.